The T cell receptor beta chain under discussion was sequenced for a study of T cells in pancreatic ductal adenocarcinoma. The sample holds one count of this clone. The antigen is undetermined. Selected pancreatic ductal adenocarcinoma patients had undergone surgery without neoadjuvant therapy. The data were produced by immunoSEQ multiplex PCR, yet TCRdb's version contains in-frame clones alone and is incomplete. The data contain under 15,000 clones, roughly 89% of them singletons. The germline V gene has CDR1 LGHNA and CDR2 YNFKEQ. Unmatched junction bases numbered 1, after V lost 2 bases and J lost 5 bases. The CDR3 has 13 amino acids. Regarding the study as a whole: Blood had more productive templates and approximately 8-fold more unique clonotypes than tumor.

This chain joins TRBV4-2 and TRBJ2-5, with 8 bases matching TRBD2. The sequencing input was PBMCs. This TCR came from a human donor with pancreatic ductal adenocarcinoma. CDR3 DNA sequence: TGTGCCAGCAGCCAATCGGGGGGGGAGACCCAGTACTTC. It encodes CASSQSGGETQYF.